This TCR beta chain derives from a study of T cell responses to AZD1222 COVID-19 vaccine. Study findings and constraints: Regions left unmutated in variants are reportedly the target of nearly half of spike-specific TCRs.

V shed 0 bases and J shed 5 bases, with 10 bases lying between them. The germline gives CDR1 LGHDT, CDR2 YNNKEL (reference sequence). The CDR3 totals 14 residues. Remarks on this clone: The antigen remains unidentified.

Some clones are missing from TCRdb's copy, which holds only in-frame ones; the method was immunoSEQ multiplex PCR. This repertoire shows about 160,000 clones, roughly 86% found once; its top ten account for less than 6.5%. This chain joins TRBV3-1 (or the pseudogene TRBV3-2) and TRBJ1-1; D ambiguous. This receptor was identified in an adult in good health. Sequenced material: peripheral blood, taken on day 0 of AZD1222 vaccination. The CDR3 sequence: CASSQDSWGTEAFF. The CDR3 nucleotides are TGTGCCAGCAGCCAAGACAGTTGGGGTACTGAAGCTTTCTTT.